The sequence of this TCR beta chain was determined in a study of CD8 T cells in ankylosing spondylitis. Study-wide points: Reactive arthritis synovial fluid and blood previously showed some of these motif variants. Made up of 7 to 9 highly homologous variants, a TCR beta motif appeared characteristic of ankylosing spondylitis blood. The study looked at matched synovial fluid samples from ankylosing spondylitis patients. Disease-linked clones were reported to be significantly enriched there.

CDR1 and CDR2 from the germline V gene are SGHTA and FQGNSA. There are 12 residues in the CDR3. V shed 5 bases and J shed 16 bases, with 17 bases lying between them. 5'-RACE, quantitative and with molecular barcodes, yielded the TCR beta libraries. Using its own MiXCR run on the 5' RACE reads, TCRdb lists one record per CDR3 protein. The data show 800,000 to 900,000 distinct CDR3 sequences, 12% seen once. Note on this clonotype: The target antigen is unknown.

V gene TRBV7-2 combines with J gene TRBJ1-4; possibly TRBD1 for D (5 bases). Material: blood, either unsorted or a sorted T cell fraction (not recorded which). The receptor's source is a male donor with ankylosing spondylitis. The chain's CDR3 is CASSTTGHRWFF. The CDR3 coding sequence is TGTGCCAGCAGCACCACTGGACACCGGTGGTTTTTT.